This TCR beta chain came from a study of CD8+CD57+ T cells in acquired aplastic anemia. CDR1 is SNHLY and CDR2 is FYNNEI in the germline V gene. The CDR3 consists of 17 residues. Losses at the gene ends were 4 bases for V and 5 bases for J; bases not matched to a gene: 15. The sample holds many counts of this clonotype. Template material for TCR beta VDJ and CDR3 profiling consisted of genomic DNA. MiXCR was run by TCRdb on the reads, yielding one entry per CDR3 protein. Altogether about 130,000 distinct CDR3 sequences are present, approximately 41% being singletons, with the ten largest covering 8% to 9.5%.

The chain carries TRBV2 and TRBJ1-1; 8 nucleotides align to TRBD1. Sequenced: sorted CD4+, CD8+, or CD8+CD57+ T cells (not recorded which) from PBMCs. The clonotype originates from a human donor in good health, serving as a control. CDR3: CASSGGRGQAAFTEAFF. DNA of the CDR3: TGTGCCAGCAGTGGGGGCAGGGGGCAAGCCGCTTTTACTGAAGCTTTCTTT. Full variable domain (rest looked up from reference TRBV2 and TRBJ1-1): EPEVTQTPSHQVTQMGQEVILRCVPISNHLYFYWYRQILGQKVEFLVSFYNNEISEKSEIFDDQFSVERPDGSNFTLKIRSTKLEDSAMYFCASSGGRGQAAFTEAFFGQGTRLTVV.